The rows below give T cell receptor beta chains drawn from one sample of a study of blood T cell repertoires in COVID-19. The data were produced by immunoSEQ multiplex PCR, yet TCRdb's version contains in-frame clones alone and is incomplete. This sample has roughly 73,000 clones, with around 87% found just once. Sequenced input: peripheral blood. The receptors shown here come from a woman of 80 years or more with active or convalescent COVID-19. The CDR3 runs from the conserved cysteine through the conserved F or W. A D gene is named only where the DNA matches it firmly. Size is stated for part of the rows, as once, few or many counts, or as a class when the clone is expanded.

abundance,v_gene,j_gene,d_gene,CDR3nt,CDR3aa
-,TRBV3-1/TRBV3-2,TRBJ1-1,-,TGTGCCAGCAGCCAGGGTCGGAGAACTGAAGCTTTCTTT,CASSQGRRTEAFF
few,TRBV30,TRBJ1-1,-,TGTGCCTGGAGGGTACAGTCCATGAACACTGAAGCTTTCTTT,CAWRVQSMNTEAFF
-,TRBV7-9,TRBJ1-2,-,TGTGCCAGCAGCTTCGGCGGGAAGTATGGCTACACCTTC,CASSFGGKYGYTF
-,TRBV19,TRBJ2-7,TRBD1,TGTGCCAGTAGTATGCGAGGGGGCTTCTCCTACGAGCAGTACTTC,CASSMRGGFSYEQYF
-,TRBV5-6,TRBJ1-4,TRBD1,TGTGCCAGCAGCTTCATAGGACAGGGGTATGAAAAACTGTTTTTT,CASSFIGQGYEKLFF
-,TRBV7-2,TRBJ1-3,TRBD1,TGTGCCAGCAGCCCCAACGCAGGGGGTTCTGGAAACACCATATATTTT,CASSPNAGGSGNTIYF
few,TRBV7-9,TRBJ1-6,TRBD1,TGTGCCAGCAGCCCGTCGACAGGGGGTGTGCCCCTCCACTTT,CASSPSTGGVPLHF
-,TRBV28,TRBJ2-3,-,TGTGCCAGCGGTAGCGAAATTCCTAGCACAGATACGCAGTATTTT,CASGSEIPSTDTQYF
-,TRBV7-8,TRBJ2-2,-,TGTGCCAGCAGCCCTAACAGGGTTGGGACCGGGGAGCTGTTTTTT,CASSPNRVGTGELFF
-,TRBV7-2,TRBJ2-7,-,TGTGCCAGCAGCAACCGGGTTTCCGGCTACGAGCAGTACTTC,CASSNRVSGYEQYF
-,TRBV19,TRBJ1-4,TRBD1,TGTGCCAGTAGTATCAGGACAGGAAGAAATGAAAAACTGTTTTTT,CASSIRTGRNEKLFF
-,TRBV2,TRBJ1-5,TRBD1,TGTGCCAGCAGGACAGGGGAGCGGCAGCCCCAGCATTTT,CASRTGERQPQHF
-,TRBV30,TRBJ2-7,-,TGTGCCTGGAGTGCAGGACAGAACTACGAGCAGTACTTC,CAWSAGQNYEQYF
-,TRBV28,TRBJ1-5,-,TGTGCCAGCAGGGTCAGGGTGGGATATGGCAATCAGCCCCAGCATTTT,CASRVRVGYGNQPQHF
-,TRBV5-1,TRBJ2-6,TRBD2,TGCGCCAGCAGCTCCGGTCCGGGAGGGGTACCCGCTTGGGCCAACGTCCTGACTTTC,CASSSGPGGVPAWANVLTF
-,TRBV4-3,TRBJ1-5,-,TGCGCCAGCAGCCAAGTCGTCGGGGATCAGCCCCAGCATTTT,CASSQVVGDQPQHF
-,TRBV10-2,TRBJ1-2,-,TGCGCCAGCTCCAACGGAGGGGCGGGGGGCGATGGCTACACCTTC,CASSNGGAGGDGYTF
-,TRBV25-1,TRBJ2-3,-,TGTGCCAGCAGCCGGGACATTTACACAGATACGCAGTATTTT,CASSRDIYTDTQYF
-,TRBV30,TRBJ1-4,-,TGTGCCTGGAGCTCCGGGGATGAAAAACTGTTTTTT,CAWSSGDEKLFF
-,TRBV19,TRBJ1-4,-,TGTGCCAGTAGTATAACGAGGCGAGGGTATGAAAAACTGTTTTTT,CASSITRRGYEKLFF
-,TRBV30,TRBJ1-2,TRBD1,TGTGCCTGGGAGGTAAGAAGGACAGGCACGGACTACACCTTC,CAWEVRRTGTDYTF
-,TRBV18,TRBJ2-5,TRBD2,TGTGCCAGCTCACCCCGGGAGGCCCCGGGGACCCAGTACTTC,CASSPREAPGTQYF
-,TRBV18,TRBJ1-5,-,TGTGCCAGCTCACCACCGTTGTCGGGACACGGTGGCAATCAGCCCCAGCATTTT,CASSPPLSGHGGNQPQHF
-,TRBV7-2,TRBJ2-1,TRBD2,TGTGCCAGCAGCGCCATCGGGGGGTCATCCTACAATGAGCAGTTCTTC,CASSAIGGSSYNEQFF
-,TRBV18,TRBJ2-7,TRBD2,TGTGCCAGCTCACCTCAGCGGGGCTCCTACGAGCAGTACTTC,CASSPQRGSYEQYF
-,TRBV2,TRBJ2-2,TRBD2,TGTGCCAGCAGTGGCCCGAGGCGGGGGGCGAACACCGGGGAGCTGTTTTTT,CASSGPRRGANTGELFF
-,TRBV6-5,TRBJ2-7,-,TGTGCCAGCAGTTACTCCCCGGACGAGCAGTACTTC,CASSYSPDEQYF
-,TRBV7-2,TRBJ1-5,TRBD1,TGTGCCAGCAGCTCGACAGGGGGCAATCAGCCCCAGCATTTT,CASSSTGGNQPQHF
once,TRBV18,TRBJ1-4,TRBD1,TGTGCCAGCTCAAAGGACAGGCTTAATGAAAAACTGTTTTTT,CASSKDRLNEKLFF
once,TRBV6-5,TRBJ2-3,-,TGTGCCAGCACCCACAGGGATACGCAGTATTTT,CASTHRDTQYF
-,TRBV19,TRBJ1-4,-,TGTGCCAGTAGTATAAGCGGGACAACTAATGAAAAACTGTTTTTT,CASSISGTTNEKLFF
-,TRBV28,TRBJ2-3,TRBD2,TGTGCCAGCAGTTTGGCTAGCGGGGGTACAGATACGCAGTATTTT,CASSLASGGTDTQYF
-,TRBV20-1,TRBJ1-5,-,TGCAGTGCTAGTCTGGGTAAGGGGTTTAATCAGCCCCAGCATTTT,CSASLGKGFNQPQHF
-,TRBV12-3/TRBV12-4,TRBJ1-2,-,TGTGCCAGCACCAAAGGGGGGGAGTTTGGCTACACCTTC,CASTKGGEFGYTF
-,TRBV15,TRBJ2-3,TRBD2,TGTGCCACCAGCAGATACACTAGCGGGGGCACAGATACGCAGTATTTT,CATSRYTSGGTDTQYF
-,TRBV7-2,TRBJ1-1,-,TGTGCCAGCAGCTTAGTTATGATGGGAGGATGGAATATGAAAACTGAAGCTTTCTTT,CASSLVMMGGWNMKTEAFF
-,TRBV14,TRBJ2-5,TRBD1,TGTGCCAGCAGCCTCCGGGCAGGGGGTTACCAAGAGACCCAGTACTTC,CASSLRAGGYQETQYF
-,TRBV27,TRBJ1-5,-,TGTGCCAGCAAGAGTGGTAATCAGCCCCAGCATTTT,CASKSGNQPQHF
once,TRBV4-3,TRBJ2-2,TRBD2,TGCGCCAGCAGCCATATCACCCATAGCGGGGCCTCGAACACCGGGGAGCTGTTTTTT,CASSHITHSGASNTGELFF
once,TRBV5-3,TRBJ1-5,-,TGTGCCAGAAGCTCCGAGGCGGGGCCCCAGCATTTT,CARSSEAGPQHF
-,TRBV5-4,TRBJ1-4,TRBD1,TGTGCCAGCAGCTTGAGGTTGACAGGGGGGGATGAAAAACTGTTTTTT,CASSLRLTGGDEKLFF
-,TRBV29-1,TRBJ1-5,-,TGCAGCGCCCGTTGGGGGGATCAGCCCCAGCATTTT,CSARWGDQPQHF
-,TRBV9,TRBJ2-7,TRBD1,TGTGCCAGCAGCGTGACAGGGCGGACCTACGAGCAGTACTTC,CASSVTGRTYEQYF
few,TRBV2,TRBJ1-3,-,TGTGCCAGCAGCCAAGGGAGGTCTGGAAACACCATATATTTT,CASSQGRSGNTIYF
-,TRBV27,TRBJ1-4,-,TGTGCCAGCAGTTCGAGGTTTGGAGGGGCCAGTGAAAAACTGTTTTTT,CASSSRFGGASEKLFF
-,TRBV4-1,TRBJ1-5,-,TGCGCCAGCAGCCAAGATCGCAGGCAGCCCCAGCATTTT,CASSQDRRQPQHF